Included here is one TCR beta chain sequence, with context. Its antigen is as yet unknown. These data come from a study of T cell repertoires in cytomegalovirus infection. Overall study context: Public TCR beta signatures marked donors with CMV infection and the matching HLA. Whole-study findings and limits: Totalled public TCR beta family frequency picked out people who carried CMV plus the relevant HLA. CMV-specific TCR beta clonotypes restricted by HLA-C dominated the ex vivo response.

TCRdb reprocessed the reads with MiXCR, giving one entry per CDR3 protein. The sample includes a few hundred thousand distinct CDR3 sequences, 15% to 20% of them seen just once. Looked up from germline, CDR1 is SQVTM and CDR2 is ANQGSEA. CDR3 length: 14 residues. V was trimmed by 4 bases and J by 2 bases, leaving 13 bases between them. The TCR sequence derives from a human donor in good health (CMV status not recorded). Some clones in this sample may be carry-over from other donors' samples. The rearrangement joins TRBV29-1 to TRBJ2-3; D uncertain. The sequencing input was CD8+ T cells from PBMCs. The CDR3 region is CSVAPDGDTDTQYF. CDR3 nucleotides: TGCAGCGTTGCCCCGGACGGAGACACAGATACGCAGTATTTT.